The 8 T cell receptor beta chains below come from one sample, sequenced in a study of blood T cells in healthy people across ages. Through a sample-barcoded 5' primer and a J-beta primer mix, a second PCR was run for 7 to 11 cycles. Each CDR3 protein is one row after TCRdb ran MiXCR on the 5' RACE reads. The table records 650,000 to 700,000 distinct CDR3 sequences, about 34% of them present only once. The sequenced sample consisted of blood. These receptors originate from a woman of 80 years or more in good health.

The chain is built from TRBV9 and TRBJ2-4; 9 nucleotides line up with TRBD2. TRBJ2-7 matches the DNA end more closely, so the J call is doubtful. In germline, CDR1 is SGDLS, CDR2 YYNGEE. The CDR3 is 14 residues long. CDR3 coding DNA: TGTGCCAGCAGCCGGGGCGGGAGGGCCTACGAGCAGTACTTC. Its translation: CASSRGGRAYEQYF.

This clonotype was detected ten times or more. The genes are TRBV5-1 and TRBJ2-3; D gene unclear. The CDR3 length is 13 residues. Germline CDR1 reads SGHRS; CDR2 reads YFSETQ. Trimming left V 1 base short and J 9 bases short, with 12 bases between. This CDR3 is CASSLISENTQYF. CDR3 in DNA: TGCGCCAGCAGCTTGATCAGCGAAAACACGCAGTATTTT.

This clonotype has just one count. A much larger clone differs from this one at a single base, so this may be a read error. The rearrangement links TRBV2 to TRBJ2-7; TRBD1 agrees at 8 bases. Trimming at V came to 11 bases and at J to 1 base, leaving 10 bases not matched to a gene. CDR3 size: 14 residues. Per the germline V gene, CDR1 is SNHLY and CDR2 is FYNNEI. CDR3 in DNA: TGTGCCGGCCGTTCGCAGGGGGCGTCCTACGAGCAGTACTTC. Its translation: CAGRSQGASYEQYF.

The rearrangement uses TRBV30 and TRBJ2-6, with D perhaps TRBD2 (6 bases). Germline CDR1 is GTSNPN and CDR2 is SVGIG (reference sequence). V dropped 8 bases and J dropped 9 bases, with 17 bases sitting between them. The CDR3 is 13 amino acids. CDR3 in amino acids: CARGRGEVNVLTF. The CDR3 DNA is TGTGCCAGGGGCCGCGGGGAGGTCAACGTCCTGACTTTC.

This clonotype was seen at least ten times. The V call is TRBV27, the J call TRBJ2-7; D gene unclear. V was pared by 4 bases and J by 6 bases, with 13 bases between. From germline, CDR1 is MNHEY and CDR2 SMNVEV (reference sequence). This CDR3 is built from 13 residues. CDR3 amino acids: CASSSLSGVEQYF. CDR3 coding DNA: TGTGCCAGCAGTTCACTGTCGGGCGTCGAGCAGTACTTC.

There are many counts of this clonotype. This chain links TRBV9 with TRBJ1-2, with D unclear. There are 15 residues in the CDR3. Trimming shortened V by 0 bases and J by 6 bases, and 15 bases separated the two germline ends. Germline CDR1 reads SGDLS; CDR2 reads YYNGEE. CDR3 region: CASSVAGRPSDGYTF. CDR3 in DNA: TGTGCCAGCAGCGTAGCTGGGAGACCCTCTGATGGCTACACCTTC.

With regard to this clonotype: This clone may be a read error of a much larger clone one base away. V gene TRBV24-1 combines with J gene TRBJ2-3; 7 bases map to TRBD1. Germline trimming cut 5 bases from V and 4 bases from J; bases unmatched to any gene: 8. Per the germline V gene, CDR1 is KGHDR and CDR2 is SFDVKD. This CDR3 is built from 15 residues. The CDR3 coding sequence is TGTGCCACCAGTGGTCCAGGACAGGTCCCAGATACGCAGTATTTT. This translates into CATSGPGQVPDTQYF.

This clonotype has only a few counts. The chain joins TRBV18 to TRBJ1-1; TRBD1 is a possible D gene (5 bases). This CDR3 comprises 13 residues. The germline gives CDR1 KGHSH, CDR2 LQKENI. Trimming stripped 7 bases from V and 2 bases from J, with 11 bases between. The CDR3 bases are TGTGCCAGCTGTCCCCAGGGTAACACTGAAGCTTTCTTT. It codes for CASCPQGNTEAFF.